The entry that follows covers one T cell receptor beta chain sequence. Its antigen is unknown. Version v3.0 of the immunoSEQ assay ran at survey level. It was roughly 40,000-50,000 T-cell genomes per sample that sequencing targeted. Sequenced by immunoSEQ multiplex PCR; TCRdb stores in-frame clones only, minus some. The data hold 25,000 or so clones, with approximately 87% observed a single time. The CDR3 is made up of 15 amino acids. This record comes from a study of long-term antiretroviral therapy in people with HIV. The study, taken as a whole, reports: Spans of CDR3 length were tighter for HIV repertoires than for controls.

Sampling of each donor yielded at least one pre-ART PBMC sample and at least two post-ART PBMC samples. J is TRBJ2-7 and V is TRBV21-1; the table's D call TRBD1 went unverified against the DNA. TRBV21-1 is a documented pseudogene. Sequenced here: unsorted PBMCs, sampled 0.5 years after starting antiretroviral therapy. The TCR comes from a woman aged 18-29 years with HIV. This chain's CDR3 is CASSNGGQVLDEQYF. CDR3 DNA: TGTGCCAGCAGCAACGGTGGACAGGTTTTGGACGAGCAGTACTTC.